The clone carrying this T cell receptor (beta chain) was found a few times. Its antigen is unknown. Two oligonucleotides, mixed equimolar, formed the beta constant-region primer covering TRBC1 and TRBC2. Ligated cDNA was amplified by four rounds of PCR with nested alpha and beta constant-region primers and SP2. TCRdb re-called the UMI-ligation and nested PCR reads with MiXCR, one entry per CDR3 protein. Among about 100,000 distinct CDR3 sequences listed, roughly 14% were seen once. The record originates from a study of naive and memory T cell subsets. Overall study findings and caveats: Especially in CD8 cells, naive repertoires contained a few larger clonotypes, possibly CD45RA-re-expressing memory cells. Diversity fell and Gini index rose from naive through CM, EM, EMRA. Over 95% of naive TCR sequences appeared only once after error correction, unlike memory subsets.

The sample comprised naive CD8+ T cells from blood. The sequence came from a human donor in good health.

The CDR3 bases are TGTGCCAGCAGCTTAGCGGCAGGGGGATTGAATCAGCCCCAGCATTTT. It encodes CASSLAAGGLNQPQHF. V and J are TRBV7-9 and TRBJ1-5; 7 bases line up with TRBD1. Germline CDR1 reads SEHNR; CDR2 reads FQNEAQ (reference sequence). V lost 0 bases and J lost 4; bases outside the gene matches: 6. The CDR3 consists of 16 residues.